This T cell receptor beta chain emerged from a study of molecular identifiers for immune sequencing clone quantification. The CDR3 extends over 13 amino acids. CDR1 and CDR2 (germline): LGHDT, YNNKEL (reference sequence). V dropped 4 bases and J dropped 11; count of bases not matched to a gene: 8. This clonotype was seen a few times. Researchers sorted naive CD8 T cells as cells that were CD8+CD4-CCR7+CD45RA+. MiXCR was run by TCRdb on the PCR reads, yielding one entry per CDR3 protein. The data contain under 800,000 distinct CDR3 sequences, around 25% of them singletons. This chain links TRBV3-1 with TRBJ1-1, with 9 bases fitting TRBD1. This TCR came from a human donor in good health. Some libraries in this study had Jurkat cell RNA spiked in. The sample consisted of naive CD8+ T cells from blood, with Jurkat cell RNA spiked in. Subset: FACS-sorted CD8+CD4-CCR7+CD45RA+ naive T cells. Here the CDR3 DNA reads TGTGCCAGCAGCCTGGGGGGACAGGGAGCGGCTTTCTTT. It encodes CASSLGGQGAAFF.